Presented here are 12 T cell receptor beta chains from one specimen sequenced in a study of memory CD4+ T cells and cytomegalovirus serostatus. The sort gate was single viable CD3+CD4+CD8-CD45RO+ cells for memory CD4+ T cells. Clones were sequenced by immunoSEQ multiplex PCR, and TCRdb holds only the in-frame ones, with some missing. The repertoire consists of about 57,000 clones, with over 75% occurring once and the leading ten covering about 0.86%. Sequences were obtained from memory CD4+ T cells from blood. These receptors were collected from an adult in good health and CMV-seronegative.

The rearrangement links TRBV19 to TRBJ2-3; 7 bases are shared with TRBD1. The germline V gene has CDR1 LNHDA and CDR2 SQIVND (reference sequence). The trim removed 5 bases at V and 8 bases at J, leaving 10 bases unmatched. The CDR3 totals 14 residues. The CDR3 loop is CASSLKDRELTQYF. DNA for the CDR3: TGTGCCAGTAGTCTGAAAGACAGGGAACTTACGCAGTATTTT.

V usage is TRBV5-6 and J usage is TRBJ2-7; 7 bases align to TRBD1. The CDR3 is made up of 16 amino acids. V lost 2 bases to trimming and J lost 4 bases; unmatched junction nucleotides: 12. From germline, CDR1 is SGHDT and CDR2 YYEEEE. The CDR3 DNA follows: TGTGCCAGCAGCTTAAAGGAGAACAGGGGACGGTACGAGCAGTACTTC. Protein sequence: CASSLKENRGRYEQYF.

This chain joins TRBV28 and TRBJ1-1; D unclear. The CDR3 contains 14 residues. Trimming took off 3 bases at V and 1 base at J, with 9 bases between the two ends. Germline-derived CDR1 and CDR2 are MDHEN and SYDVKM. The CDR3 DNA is TGTGCCAGCAGTTTTATTTTCCCGAACACTGAAGCTTTCTTT. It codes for CASSFIFPNTEAFF.

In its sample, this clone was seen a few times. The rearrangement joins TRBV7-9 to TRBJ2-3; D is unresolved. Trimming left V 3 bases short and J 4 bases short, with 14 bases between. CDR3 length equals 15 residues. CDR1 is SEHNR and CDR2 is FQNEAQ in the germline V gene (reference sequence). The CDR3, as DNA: TGTGCCAGCAGCTTGTACCTAGGCGTCGCAGATACGCAGTATTTT. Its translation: CASSLYLGVADTQYF. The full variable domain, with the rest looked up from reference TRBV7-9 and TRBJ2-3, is DTGVSQNPRHKITKRGQNVTFRCDPISEHNRLYWYRQTLGQGPEFLTYFQNEAQLEKSRLLSDRFSAERPKGSFSTLEIQRTEQGDSAMYLCASSLYLGVADTQYFGPGTRLTVL.

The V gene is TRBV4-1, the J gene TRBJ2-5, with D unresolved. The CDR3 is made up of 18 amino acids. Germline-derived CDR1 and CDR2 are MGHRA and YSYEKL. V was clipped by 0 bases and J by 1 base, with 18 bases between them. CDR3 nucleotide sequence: TGCGCCAGCAGCCAAGATATGGGCAACACCTTACTCCAAGAGACCCAGTACTTC. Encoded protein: CASSQDMGNTLLQETQYF.

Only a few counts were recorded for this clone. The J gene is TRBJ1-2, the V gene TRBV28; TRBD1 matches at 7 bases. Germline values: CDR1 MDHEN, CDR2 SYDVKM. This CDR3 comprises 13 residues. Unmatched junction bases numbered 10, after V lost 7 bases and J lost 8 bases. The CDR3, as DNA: TGTGCCAGCACCTGGGGAGGGGGCACAGGCTACACCTTC. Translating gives CASTWGGGTGYTF.

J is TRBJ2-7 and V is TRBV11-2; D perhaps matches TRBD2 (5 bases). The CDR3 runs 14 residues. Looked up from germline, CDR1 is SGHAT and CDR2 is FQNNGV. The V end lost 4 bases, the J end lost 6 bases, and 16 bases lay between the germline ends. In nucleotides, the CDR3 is TGTGCCAGCAGCTCTAGGGCGGGCCCTAGCGAGCAGTACTTC. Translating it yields CASSSRAGPSEQYF.

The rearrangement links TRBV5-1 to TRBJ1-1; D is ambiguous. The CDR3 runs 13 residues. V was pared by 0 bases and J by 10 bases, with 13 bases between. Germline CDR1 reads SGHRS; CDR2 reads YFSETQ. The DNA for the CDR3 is TGCGCCAGCAGCTTGGAGAGCGACGCAGCAGCTTTCTTT. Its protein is CASSLESDAAAFF.

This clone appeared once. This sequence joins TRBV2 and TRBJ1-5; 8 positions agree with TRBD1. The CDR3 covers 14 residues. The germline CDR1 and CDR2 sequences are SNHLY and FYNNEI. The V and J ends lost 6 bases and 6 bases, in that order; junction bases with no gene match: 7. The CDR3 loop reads CASRENDRGQPQHF. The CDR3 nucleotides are TGTGCCAGCAGAGAGAACGACAGGGGTCAGCCCCAGCATTTT.

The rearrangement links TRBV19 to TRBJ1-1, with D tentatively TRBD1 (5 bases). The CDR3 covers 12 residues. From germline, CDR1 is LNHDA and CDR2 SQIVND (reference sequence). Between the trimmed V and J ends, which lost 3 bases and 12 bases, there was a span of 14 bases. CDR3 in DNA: TGTGCCAGTAGTATCCTCCAGGGTGTATCTTTCTTT. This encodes CASSILQGVSFF.

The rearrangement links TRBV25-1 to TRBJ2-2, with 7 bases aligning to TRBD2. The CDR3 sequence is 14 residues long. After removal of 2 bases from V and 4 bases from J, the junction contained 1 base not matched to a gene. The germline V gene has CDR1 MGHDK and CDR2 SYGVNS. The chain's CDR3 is CASSEPGGTGELFF. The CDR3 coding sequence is TGTGCCAGCAGTGAACCGGGGGGCACCGGGGAGCTGTTTTTT.

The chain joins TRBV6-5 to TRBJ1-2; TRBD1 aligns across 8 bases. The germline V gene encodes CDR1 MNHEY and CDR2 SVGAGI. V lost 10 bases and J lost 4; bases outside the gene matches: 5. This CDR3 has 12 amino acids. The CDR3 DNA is TGTGCCACCTCGACAGGGGTCTATGGCTACACCTTC. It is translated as CATSTGVYGYTF.